The 7 T cell receptor beta chains below were found in one sample sequenced in a study of cytotoxic CD8 clonotypes in ibrutinib-treated CLL. Generated by immunoSEQ multiplex PCR, the TCRdb table keeps only in-frame clones and is missing some. The top ten clones hold approximately 6% of a sample with more than 200,000 clones, 65% to 80% of them seen once. The material was PBMCs, obtained after 12 months of ibrutinib treatment. The receptors stem from a human donor with chronic lymphocytic leukemia.

This clone was seen a handful of times. The V gene is TRBV19, the J gene TRBJ2-3; perhaps TRBD1 as D (6 bases). The ends were cut back, 6 bases at V and 5 bases at J, with 15 bases in the middle. Per the germline V gene, CDR1 is LNHDA and CDR2 is SQIVND (reference sequence). This CDR3 comprises 14 residues. The CDR3 sequence: CASSDQGPRDTQYF. In nucleotides, the CDR3 is TGTGCCAGTAGCGATCAGGGGCCGAGAGATACGCAGTATTTT. The full variable domain, completed using reference TRBV19 and TRBJ2-3, is DGGITQSPKYLFRKEGQNVTLSCEQNLNHDAMYWYRQDPGQGLRLIYYSQIVNDFQKGDIAEGYSVSREKKESFPLTVTSAQKNPTAFYLCASSDQGPRDTQYFGPGTRLTVL.

The chain links TRBV7-9 to TRBJ2-1, with TRBD2 identical over 13 bases. This CDR3 contains 16 residues. V shed 5 bases, J shed 7 bases, and the junction held 8 bases outside the gene matches. The germline CDR1 and CDR2 sequences are SEHNR and FQNEAQ (reference sequence). CDR3 in amino acids: CASSVRLAGGLNEQFF. The DNA of the CDR3 is TGTGCCAGCAGCGTTCGACTAGCGGGGGGTCTGAATGAGCAGTTCTTC.

CDR3 in amino acids: CASSSGTGTYNEQFF. The CDR3 DNA reads as TGTGCCAGCAGCTCCGGGACTGGGACCTACAATGAGCAGTTCTTC. The genes are TRBV7-3 and TRBJ2-1, with D possibly TRBD2 on 6 matching bases. This CDR3 has 15 amino acids. Germline CDR1 is SGHTA and CDR2 is FQGTGA. V gave up 4 bases and J gave up 2 bases, with 12 bases separating them.

The chain is built from TRBV29-1 and TRBJ1-2, with TRBD1 identical over 7 bases. The CDR3 spans 13 residues. V was pared by 4 bases and J by 0 bases, with 2 bases of the junction left unmatched. Germline V gene data show CDR1 as SQVTM and CDR2 as ANQGSEA. CDR3 bases: TGCAGCGTTGGGACAGGCTCTAACTATGGCTACACCTTC. Translation gives CSVGTGSNYGYTF. Filled out from reference TRBV29-1 and TRBJ1-2, the complete variable domain reads SAVISQKPSRDICQRGTSLTIQCQVDSQVTMMFWYRQQPGQSLTLIATANQGSEATYESGFVIDKFPISRPNLTFSTLTVSNMSPEDSSIYLCSVGTGSNYGYTFGSGTRLTVV.

The rearrangement links TRBV2 to TRBJ2-7; 10 bases are a match to TRBD1. Germline V lookup: CDR1 SNHLY, CDR2 FYNNEI. V lost 7 bases, J lost 6 bases, and 6 bases stayed unmatched. The CDR3 has 13 residues. This CDR3 is CASTGTGDFEQYF. CDR3 coding DNA: TGTGCCAGCACCGGGACAGGGGATTTCGAGCAGTACTTC.

Many counts were recorded for this clone. The chain couples TRBV7-9 to TRBJ2-5, with a possible D match to TRBD2 (5 bases). CDR1 SEHNR and CDR2 FQNEAQ come from the germline V gene (reference sequence). CDR3 length: 14 amino acids. V dropped 3 bases and J dropped 7 bases, with 15 bases sitting between them. In DNA, the CDR3 is TGTGCCAGCAGCTTTTCATCCGGGGTTGGGACCCAGTACTTC. Its translation is CASSFSSGVGTQYF.

This sequence joins TRBV11-2 and TRBJ2-7; 8 nucleotides line up with TRBD1. This CDR3 has 15 residues. Germline CDR1 reads SGHAT; CDR2 reads FQNNGV. Trimming cost V 5 bases and J 0 bases; bases outside gene matches: 6. Here the CDR3 DNA reads TGTGCCAGCAGCCAGGGACAGGTCAGCTCCTACGAGCAGTACTTC. Its protein is CASSQGQVSSYEQYF.